This TCR beta chain came from a study of T cell responses to AZD1222 COVID-19 vaccine. Study overall: Analyses pooled second doses at about 4 or about 12 weeks. Study-wide results and caveats: Of the AZD1222 recipients, only five or six were seropositive at baseline. The sample set comprised mostly white British donors with more females, and clonal diversity was possibly underestimated.

The data were produced by immunoSEQ multiplex PCR, yet TCRdb's version contains in-frame clones alone and is incomplete. Here the sample spans 120,000 or so clones, around 87% being singletons. A remark on this clone: The antigen is unknown.

Trimming shortened V by 4 bases and J by 5 bases, and 19 bases separated the two germline ends. CDR3 size: 16 residues. Germline V gives CDR1 LGHNA, CDR2 YSLEER. The specimen was peripheral blood, collected on day 0 of AZD1222 vaccination. This chain connects TRBV4-3 to TRBJ2-3; D may be TRBD2 (5 bases). This TCR came from an adult in good health. The CDR3 coding sequence is TGCGCCAGCAGCCGGGGAGCGCCCCAACGGGAAGATACGCAGTATTTT. It yields the protein CASSRGAPQREDTQYF.